The rows below give T cell receptor beta chains drawn from one sample of a study of blood T cells in healthy people across ages. TCRdb reprocessed the 5' RACE reads with MiXCR, giving one entry per CDR3 protein. The sample lists 800,000 or so distinct CDR3 sequences, 25% occurring once. These same data were also listed under a study on T cells of mothers and their children.

The sample comprised blood. These receptor sequences come from a boy aged 10-17 years in good health. Each CDR3 is given with its conserved first and last residue.

V	J	CDR3
TRBV15	TRBJ2-5	CATSRKTRVEQETQYF
TRBV5-6	TRBJ2-3	CASSLAGTPTLGDTQYF
TRBV7-6	TRBJ1-4	CASSLGLGGEKLFF
TRBV7-8	TRBJ1-1	CASSLYSGSSWAEAFF
TRBV7-9	.	CASSPVGAHEQYF
TRBV14	TRBJ2-7	CASSQEGRGYYEQYF
TRBV20-1	TRBJ1-2	CSARPDGNYGYTF
TRBV27	TRBJ2-3	CASSPGGPSLYF
TRBV29-1	TRBJ2-5	CSVGGLTGTGVPETQYF
TRBV28	TRBJ2-5	CASSLEGIKVGETQYF
TRBV7-2	TRBJ2-1	CASSYRLGGGYNEQFF
TRBV5-1	.	CASNVGTTDEQFF
TRBV9	TRBJ2-1	CASSPRTGGTAGNEQFF
TRBV4-2	TRBJ2-4	CASSQETTSGSNIQYF
TRBV5-1	TRBJ1-1	CASSLPGDTEAFF
TRBV12-3/TRBV12-4	TRBJ2-2	CASSFSGGRTGELFF
TRBV12-3/TRBV12-4	TRBJ2-5	CASSDTPGQGFWAQYF
TRBV7-2	TRBJ2-3	CASSLVWGTSTDTQYF
TRBV20-1	.	CSARDNGDPEQFF
TRBV28	TRBJ2-5	CASSSSSAGLAGVLKFF
TRBV5-1	TRBJ2-5	CASSSGGTGAAETQYF
TRBV20-1	TRBJ1-1	CSAMTPARVTEAFF
TRBV28	TRBJ2-1	CASSPRQGREGSSYNEQFF
TRBV5-6	.	CASSYTGGHEQFF
TRBV5-6	.	CASSIQGDGDYEQYF
TRBV5-1	TRBJ2-1	CASSTGTSGVYNEQFF